These 9 T cell receptor beta chains originate from one sample sequenced in a study of T cell responses to AZD1222 COVID-19 vaccine. Clones were read by immunoSEQ multiplex PCR, and TCRdb kept only the in-frame ones, dropping some. The sample lists 100,000 or so clones; approximately 84% were seen once. The starting material was peripheral blood, obtained on day 0 of AZD1222 vaccination. The receptors come from an adult in good health.

The chain couples TRBV6-2 or TRBV6-3 to TRBJ2-7; 9 positions agree with TRBD1. Germline CDR1 reads MNHEY; CDR2 reads SVGEGT. The V segment lost 5 bases and the J segment 4 bases; nucleotides outside the gene matches: 9. CDR3 length: 15 amino acids. CDR3 bases: TGTGCCAGCAGTCCCCCCGGGACAGGGAGTTACGAGCAGTACGTC. Protein product: CASSPPGTGSYEQYV.

The V gene is TRBV5-1, the J gene TRBJ1-2, with 7 bases matching TRBD1. Germline V gene data show CDR1 as SGHRS and CDR2 as YFSETQ. The CDR3 has 13 residues. The ends lost 0 bases at V and 4 bases at J; junction bases unmatched: 0. CDR3 coding DNA: TGCGCCAGCAGCTTGGGGACAGGCTATGGCTACACCTTC. This sequence encodes CASSLGTGYGYTF.

This clone was seen once. The CDR3 loop is CASSRAREAGELFF. For the CDR3, the DNA is TGTGCCAGCAGCCGTGCTAGGGAGGCCGGGGAGCTGTTTTTT. The chain employs TRBV3-1 (or the pseudogene TRBV3-2) and TRBJ2-2, with D maybe TRBD2 (6 bases). Trimming took 4 bases from V and 6 from J, leaving 12 bases between them. This CDR3 has 14 residues. Germline CDR1 reads LGHDT; CDR2 reads YNNKEL (reference sequence).

The rearrangement links TRBV30 to TRBJ2-3; 10 nucleotides line up with TRBD2. Germline trimming cut 1 base from V and 1 base from J; bases unmatched to any gene: 2. This CDR3 contains 15 residues. The germline V gene has CDR1 GTSNPN and CDR2 SVGIG (reference sequence). The CDR3 DNA reads as TGTGCCTGGAGTGATGGACTAGCGGGCACAGATACGCAGTATTTT. Translating it yields CAWSDGLAGTDTQYF.

A single count supports this clone. This chain connects TRBV7-9 to TRBJ1-6; D perhaps matches TRBD1 (5 bases). The CDR3 totals 15 residues. V dropped 5 bases and J dropped 13 bases, with 21 bases sitting between them. Germline values: CDR1 SEHNR, CDR2 FQNEAQ (reference sequence). CDR3 DNA: TGTGCCAGCAGCACAACCGGGACCGGCGTCCGTCCCCTCCACTTT. Translation gives CASSTTGTGVRPLHF.

The chain recombines TRBV9 with TRBJ1-4; no reliable D call. This CDR3 region has 14 residues. Germline loops: CDR1 SGDLS, CDR2 YYNGEE. With 3 bases removed from V and 7 bases from J, the gap between germline ends came to 13 bases. DNA for the CDR3: TGTGCCAGCAGCGATGGGAGGATCGGTGAAAAACTGTTTTTT. It encodes CASSDGRIGEKLFF.

The gene calls are TRBV5-1 and TRBJ2-7, with D possibly being TRBD1 (6 bases). This CDR3 has 12 amino acids. Germline V gives CDR1 SGHRS, CDR2 YFSETQ. Trimming removed 4 bases at V and 5 bases at J, with 10 bases between. The CDR3 sequence: CASSVGDNEQYV. The CDR3 DNA sequence: TGCGCCAGCAGCGTTGGGGACAACGAGCAGTACGTC.

The chain employs TRBV27 and TRBJ1-3; D may be TRBD1 (5 bases). CDR1 is MNHEY and CDR2 is SMNVEV in the germline V gene (reference sequence). The CDR3 sequence is 15 residues long. Trimming removed 2 bases at V and 1 base at J, with 9 bases between. The CDR3 sequence is CASSLQGPSGNTIYF. CDR3 bases: TGTGCCAGCAGTTTACAGGGACCTTCTGGAAACACCATATATTTT.

This chain joins TRBV6-5 and TRBJ1-2; no definite D call. Trimming pared 6 bases from V and 8 bases from J, leaving 19 bases between. The CDR3 runs to 14 residues. Germline CDR1 is MNHEY and CDR2 is SVGAGI. This CDR3 reads CASRMEGPRRGYTF. In DNA, the CDR3 is TGTGCCAGCAGGATGGAAGGACCGCGTAGGGGCTACACCTTC.